The sequence of this T cell receptor (beta chain) was determined in a study of OX40 agonist ivuxolimab in advanced cancers. At the level of the study: From roughly 20 to 85 years was the age range, with a mean of 60 years, and around 83% were male. Points from the study as a whole: Partial responders at 0.1-3.0 mg/kg had among the lowest clonal expansion.

Profiling relied on immunoSEQ multiplex PCR, and the TCRdb table lists in-frame clones only, not all of them. The profile covers some 45,000 clones, with 86% appearing a single time and 10% to 15% taken by the ten largest. Notes on this clone: As yet, its antigen is unknown.

From germline, CDR1 is SEHNR and CDR2 FQNEAQ (reference sequence). The CDR3 covers 16 residues. Trimming shortened V by 1 base and J by 0 bases, and 10 bases separated the two germline ends. The sequence was obtained from an adult with an advanced solid tumor such as melanoma, head and neck, liver or kidney cancer. The source material was CD4+ or CD8+ T cells sorted from blood, sampled in a trial of the OX40 agonist ivuxolimab. The chain carries TRBV7-9 and TRBJ1-5; D remains ambiguous. The CDR3: CASSLGTANSNQPQHF. As DNA, the CDR3 is TGTGCCAGCAGCTTAGGTACAGCTAATAGCAATCAGCCCCAGCATTTT.